This T cell receptor beta chain appears in the sequencing data of a study of beta chain features in type 1 diabetes. Study-wide context: There was similarity between patients and healthy donors in age, gender and cell yields. Sorted cells, around 100 million in number, were examined across all samples. Study-level findings and limits: A moderate, significant TCRB CDR3 shortening appeared in type 1 diabetes across four CD4+ subsets. The influence of HLA type on TCRB rearrangement stayed undetermined.

V was trimmed by 0 bases and J by 6 bases, leaving 15 bases between them. From germline, CDR1 is SQVTM and CDR2 ANQGSEA. CDR3 length equals 14 residues. Sorting that relied on CD45RO/CCR7/CD25/CD127/CD95/CD27 yielded CD4+ naive, central memory, regulatory and stem cell-like memory cells. This clone was counted between two and nine times. The antigen remains undetermined. Every isolated RNA sample was fully reverse transcribed, so sequencing captured expressed TCRB transcripts. Only in-frame clones appear in the TCRdb table, and some are missing; sequencing was by immunoSEQ multiplex PCR. This table holds more than 100,000 clones, 15% to 20% found once.

The sample consisted of central memory CD4+ T cells from blood. This chain joins TRBV29-1 and TRBJ2-7; D is unresolved. The clonotype comes from a man aged 25-45 years with type 1 diabetes. This CDR3 is CSVEEPRLSREQYF. For the CDR3, the DNA is TGCAGCGTTGAAGAGCCACGGCTTTCACGCGAGCAGTACTTC.